This TCR beta chain comes out of a study of siplizumab effects on memory and regulatory T cells. This CDR3 is built from 15 residues. This clone is a singleton in its sample. Sequencing was performed with immunoSEQ multiplex PCR; in TCRdb, only in-frame clones are kept and a portion is missing. The sample records more than 45,000 clones, under 98% being singletons. The rearrangement joins TRBV21-1 to TRBJ2-5. The DNA end favors TRBJ2-7, so the J call may be wrong. TRBV21-1 is a documented pseudogene. This TCR was sampled from a human donor in good health. The sequenced sample was naive CD4+ T cells sorted from blood. CDR3 residues: CASSKQASRVYEQYF. The CDR3, as DNA: TGTGCCAGCAGCAAACAGGCTAGTCGGGTCTACGAGCAGTACTTC.